The next 4 T cell receptor beta chains were all read from a single sample in a study of blood T cell repertoires in COVID-19. TCRdb's copy holds only in-frame clones and misses some; the assay was immunoSEQ multiplex PCR. Of 150,000 to 190,000 clones in the sample, around 80% are singletons; the top ten hold around 7.9%. Sequences were obtained from PBMCs or T cells enriched from blood (not recorded which). The source is a middle-aged man who had recovered from COVID-19.

The chain carries TRBV7-9 and TRBJ1-5, with D perhaps TRBD1 (5 bases). The germline V gene has CDR1 SEHNR and CDR2 FQNEAQ (reference sequence). V lost 5 bases to trimming and J lost 1 base, with 12 bases between them. This CDR3 is built from 15 residues. The CDR3 bases are TGTGCCAGCAGCCCCGACAGATCAAGCAATCAGCCCCAGCATTTT. Protein: CASSPDRSSNQPQHF. The full variable domain, in which reference TRBV7-9 and TRBJ1-5 provide the parts outside the CDR3, is DTGVSQNPRHKITKRGQNVTFRCDPISEHNRLYWYRQTLGQGPEFLTYFQNEAQLEKSRLLSDRFSAERPKGSFSTLEIQRTEQGDSAMYLCASSPDRSSNQPQHFGDGTRLSIL.

V and J are TRBV6-5 and TRBJ2-7; 8 nucleotides line up with TRBD1. The junction had 7 bases not matched to a gene; V was cut back by 2 bases and J by 1 base. Germline V gene sequence: CDR1 MNHEY, CDR2 SVGAGI. The CDR3 is 16 residues long. CDR3 amino acids: CASSYHGQGRSYEQYF. The CDR3 nucleotides read TGTGCCAGCAGTTACCACGGACAGGGCCGGTCCTACGAGCAGTACTTC.

The chain recombines TRBV5-1 with TRBJ2-7, with D tentatively TRBD2 (5 bases). CDR3 size: 14 residues. Trimming removed 3 bases from V and 3 bases from J, with 13 bases in between. Germline lookup yields CDR1 SGHRS and CDR2 YFSETQ. The CDR3: CASSSTGSNYEQYF. CDR3 coding DNA: TGCGCCAGCAGCTCTACGGGATCTAACTACGAGCAGTACTTC. The full variable domain, completed using reference TRBV5-1 and TRBJ2-7, is KAGVTQTPRYLIKTRGQQVTLSCSPISGHRSVSWYQQTPGQGLQFLFEYFSETQRNKGNFPGRFSGRQFSNSRSEMNVSTLELGDSALYLCASSSTGSNYEQYFGPGTRLTVT.

V and J are TRBV2 and TRBJ2-3, with TRBD1 matching over 8 bases. V trimming: 6 bases; J trimming: 2 bases; junction bases outside the gene matches: 10. Germline values: CDR1 SNHLY, CDR2 FYNNEI. The CDR3 length is 16 residues. The CDR3 is CASRDGQGINTDTQYF. CDR3 in DNA: TGTGCCAGCAGGGACGGACAGGGCATCAACACAGATACGCAGTATTTT.